This TCR beta chain was sequenced in a study of PD-L1 blockade in urothelial cancer. In the study overall: Patients commenced intravenous atezolizumab, 1,200 mg every 3 weeks, at some point between 2013 and 2015. Males with bladder-origin urothelial cancer made up about 90% of the roughly 30 patients. The median T cell count in blood samples was 110,000 to 150,000.

Germline V gives CDR1 SGHNT, CDR2 YYREEE (reference sequence). V lost 4 bases, J lost 5 bases, and 11 bases stayed unmatched. This CDR3 spans 16 amino acids. Specified time point: peripheral blood 6 weeks after treatment start. Every patient provided from 1 to 8 samples, collected pretreatment and on-treatment. The assay was immunoSEQ multiplex PCR, and TCRdb's table has in-frame clones only and misses some. The sample consists of 35,000 to 45,000 clones, 80% to 90% of them appearing once. The material sequenced was PBMCs, taken around atezolizumab (anti-PD-L1) treatment. This receptor was obtained from a man in his 70s with urothelial cancer. The V call is TRBV5-4, the J call TRBJ2-1; 8 nucleotides agree with TRBD2. The CDR3 protein is CASSQSRLARNNEQFF. CDR3 bases: TGTGCCAGCAGCCAATCAAGACTAGCGCGAAACAATGAGCAGTTCTTC. Together with reference TRBV5-4 and TRBJ2-1, the CDR3 gives the full variable domain: ETGVTQSPTHLIKTRGQQVTLRCSSQSGHNTVSWYQQALGQGPQFIFQYYREEENGRGNFPPRFSGLQFPNYSSELNVNALELDDSALYLCASSQSRLARNNEQFFGPGTRLTVL.